This T cell receptor beta chain was sequenced for a study of cytomegalovirus exposure and HLA in healthy donors. Study-level results: DRB1 had the most TCR associations and HLA-C the fewest, a later analysis found, with rates varying by HLA locus. Per a later analysis, HLA-associated TCR beta chains showed more clonal expansion than other, equally common TCR beta chains. Sequencing likely generated an artifact that appeared as a cluster of highly shared sequence variants. Some V segments, including TRBV6-2 and TRBV6-3, were excluded as indistinguishable.

The CDR3 is 11 amino acids. Per the germline V gene, CDR1 is MNHNY and CDR2 is SVGAGI (reference sequence). V shed 0 bases and J shed 11 bases, with 7 bases lying between them. PCR involved 60 Vbeta and 13 Jbeta primers. Clones were read by immunoSEQ multiplex PCR, and TCRdb kept only the in-frame ones, dropping some. In the table there are roughly 230,000 clones, about nine tenths of which are singletons. As to this clone: As yet, its antigen is unknown. Other DNA sequences in the sample encode the same CDR3.

The TCR comes from a girl aged 2-10 years in good health and CMV-seronegative. V and J are TRBV6-6 and TRBJ2-5; the D gene is possibly TRBD2 (5 bases). The material sequenced was PBMCs. CDR3 in amino acids: CASSYSWEQYF. CDR3 nucleotide sequence: TGTGCCAGCAGTTACTCGTGGGAGCAGTACTTC.